This TCR beta chain appears in the sequencing data of a study of immune evolution from preneoplasia to lung adenocarcinoma. Findings and limits, study-wide: Later-stage lesions appeared to have more T cells, more diversity, less clonality.

The protocol was immunoSEQ multiplex PCR, while the TCRdb copy is restricted to in-frame clones and leaves out a portion. The sample has a few thousand clones, approximately 85% seen once. The CDR3 contains 12 residues. Germline CDR1 SGHRS, CDR2 YFSETQ. V lost 3 bases, J lost 7 bases, and 5 bases lay in between. On this clone itself: The antigen is unknown. Other DNA sequences within the sample encode an identical CDR3.

The receptor comes from a person aged 40-60 years with lung adenocarcinoma. Some clones in this sample may be carry-over from other donors' samples. The genes are TRBV5-1 and TRBJ1-6, with no clear D. The material sequenced was FFPE invasive lung adenocarcinoma tissue. CDR3 region: CASSSGNSPLHF. DNA for the CDR3: TGCGCCAGCAGCTCCGGGAATTCACCCCTCCACTTT.